A single sample gave rise to the 8 T cell receptor beta chains below, sequenced in a study of cytomegalovirus exposure and HLA in healthy donors. PCR involved 60 Vbeta and 13 Jbeta primers. The table came from immunoSEQ multiplex PCR; TCRdb's copy has only in-frame clones and leaves some out. This specimen shows around 100,000 clones; the ten leading clones hold around 3.4%. What was sequenced was PBMCs. Every receptor here comes from a woman aged 25-40 years in good health and CMV-seronegative.

The rearrangement joins TRBV5-1 to TRBJ1-1; tentatively, D is TRBD1 (6 bases). The V end lost 4 bases, the J end lost 4 bases, and 20 bases lay between the germline ends. CDR1 SGHRS and CDR2 YFSETQ come from the germline V gene. This CDR3 comprises 16 residues. This CDR3 is CASSLFINREGTEAFF. The CDR3 region has the DNA TGCGCCAGCAGCCTATTCATTAACAGGGAGGGCACTGAAGCTTTCTTT.

The chain uses TRBV28 and TRBJ1-4; 11 nucleotides match TRBD1. Per the germline V gene, CDR1 is MDHEN and CDR2 is SYDVKM. CDR3 length: 14 amino acids. V lost 6 bases to trimming and J lost 8 bases; unmatched junction nucleotides: 5. CDR3 sequence: CASRRTGGYEKLFF. Written as DNA, the CDR3 is TGTGCCAGCAGGAGGACAGGGGGCTACGAAAAACTGTTTTTT.

This chain links TRBV16 with TRBJ1-1; no clear D gene. The V end was cut by 4 bases, the J end by 1 base, with 10 bases between. CDR3 size: 14 residues. Per the germline V gene, CDR1 is KGHSY and CDR2 is FQNENV. The CDR3 DNA is TGTGCCAGCAGCCCAGACAATGGGAACACTGAAGCTTTCTTT. This gives the protein CASSPDNGNTEAFF.

This chain joins TRBV5-4 and TRBJ1-1, with TRBD1 matching 8 bases. J gave up 8 bases and V 8 bases, and 14 bases lay outside the gene matches. CDR3 size: 14 residues. Per germline, CDR1 SGHNT and CDR2 YYREEE (reference sequence). The CDR3 DNA sequence: TGTGCCAGGGGACAGGTCGCCAGGATGGTCGAAGCTTTCTTT. This sequence encodes CARGQVARMVEAFF.

The V call is TRBV11-2, the J call TRBJ1-2, with 8 bases identical to TRBD1. Germline V CDR1 and CDR2: SGHAT, FQNNGV. Trimming cost V 5 bases and J 6 bases; bases outside gene matches: 11. The CDR3 loop spans 15 amino acids. CDR3 sequence reads: CASSRLGRGQDGYTF. The CDR3 nucleotides read TGTGCCAGCAGCCGCCTAGGTAGGGGACAGGATGGCTACACCTTC.

V is TRBV5-3 and J is TRBJ2-5, with no clear D. TRBV5-3 is reported as an ORF; its role is uncertain. V was trimmed by 5 bases and J by 5 bases, leaving 4 bases between them. This CDR3 is built from 10 residues. CDR3 nucleotides: TGTGCCAGAAGATATGAGACCCAGTACTTC. This sequence encodes CARRYETQYF.

V gene TRBV6-5 combines with J gene TRBJ2-7, with TRBD2 matching over 13 bases. CDR3 length: 15 amino acids. Germline CDR1 is MNHEY and CDR2 is SVGAGI. V lost 5 bases to trimming and J lost 4 bases; unmatched junction nucleotides: 5. The CDR3 nucleotides read TGTGCCAGCAGTGGACTAGCGGGAGTGTCTTACGAGCAGTACTTC. Encoded protein: CASSGLAGVSYEQYF.

The chain recombines TRBV19 with TRBJ2-1, with 9 bases aligning to TRBD1. With 3 bases clipped from V and 7 bases from J, the junction kept 4 bases outside the gene matches. This CDR3 comprises 14 residues. CDR1 is LNHDA and CDR2 is SQIVND in the germline V gene (reference sequence). The CDR3 DNA reads TGTGCCAGTAGTATCAGGGGGACAGGGAATGAGCAGTTCTTC. Translated, it gives CASSIRGTGNEQFF.